This record concerns one T cell receptor beta chain sequence. Its antigen is unknown. TCRdb ran MiXCR on the multiplex PCR reads and lists one entry per CDR3 protein. The table shows around 19,000 distinct CDR3 sequences, with less than 40% occurring only once. The entry originates in a study of breast tumors, draining lymph nodes, adjacent tissues. General study points: Data only fit, rather than demonstrated, lymph node origin of most tumor T cells. Compared with basal-like, luminal-like tumors shared significantly more repertoire with nontumor tissue.

This CDR3 spans 14 amino acids. CDR1 MNHEY and CDR2 SVGAGI come from the germline V gene. The chain employs TRBV6-5 and TRBJ2-5, with D tentatively TRBD1 or TRBD2 (6 bases each). This TCR came from a female donor with breast cancer. Some clones in this sample may be carry-over from other donors' samples. Input material: breast tumor tissue. The chain's CDR3 is CAGLGGRDQETQYF. The DNA for the CDR3 is TGTGCGGGGCTCGGGGGCCGTGACCAAGAGACCCAGTACTTC.